The present T cell receptor (beta chain) was sequenced within a study of response to subunit inactivated influenza vaccine. Whole-study results and caveats: Each seasonal influenza vaccination recruits few new T cells, the authors suggested.

CDR1 is MNHEY, CDR2 SVGAGI, per germline. Trimming cost V 2 bases and J 5 bases, with 12 bases left between them. This CDR3 is 14 amino acids long. Note on this clonotype: What it recognizes is unknown.

TCRdb called the RT-PCR reads again in MiXCR, with one record for every CDR3 protein. The sample includes 450,000 to 600,000 distinct CDR3 sequences, 7.6% of them seen just once. This material consisted of PBMCs from blood, taken roughly 24 months after vaccination. The source is a man aged 50 to 75 who received an inactivated influenza vaccine. The chain couples TRBV6-5 to TRBJ2-5; D possibly corresponds to TRBD1 (6 bases). CDR3 in amino acids: CASSYLQGRETQYF. The CDR3, as DNA: TGTGCCAGCAGTTACCTACAGGGAAGGGAGACCCAGTACTTC.